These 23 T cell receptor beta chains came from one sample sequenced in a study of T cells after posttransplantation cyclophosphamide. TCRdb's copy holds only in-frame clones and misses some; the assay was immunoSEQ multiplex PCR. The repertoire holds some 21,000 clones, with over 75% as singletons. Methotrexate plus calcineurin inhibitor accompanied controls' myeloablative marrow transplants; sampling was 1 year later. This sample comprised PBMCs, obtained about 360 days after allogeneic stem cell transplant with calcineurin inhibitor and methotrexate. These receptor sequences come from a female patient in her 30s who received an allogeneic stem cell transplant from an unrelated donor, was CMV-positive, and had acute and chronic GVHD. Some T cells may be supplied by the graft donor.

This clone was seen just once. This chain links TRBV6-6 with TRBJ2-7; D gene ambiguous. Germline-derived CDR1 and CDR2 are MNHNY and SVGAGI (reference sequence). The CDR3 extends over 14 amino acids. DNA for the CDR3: TGTGCCAGCAGGCACTCTGGCTTAACCTACGAGCGGTACGTC. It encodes CASRHSGLTYERYV.

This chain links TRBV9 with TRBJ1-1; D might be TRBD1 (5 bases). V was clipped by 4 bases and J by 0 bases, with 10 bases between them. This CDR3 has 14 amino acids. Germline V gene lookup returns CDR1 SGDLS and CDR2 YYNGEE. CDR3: CASSKTGMNTEAFF. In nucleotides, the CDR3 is TGTGCCAGCAGCAAAACAGGTATGAACACTGAAGCTTTCTTT.

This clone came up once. Here the CDR3 reads CASSPTGVVWGYTF. CDR3 DNA sequence: TGTGCCAGCAGCCCGACAGGGGTGGTTTGGGGCTACACCTTC. The rearrangement joins TRBV6-5 to TRBJ1-2, with 8 bases fitting TRBD1. CDR3 length: 14 amino acids. The ends lost 6 bases at V and 8 bases at J; junction bases unmatched: 11. From germline, CDR1 is MNHEY and CDR2 SVGAGI.

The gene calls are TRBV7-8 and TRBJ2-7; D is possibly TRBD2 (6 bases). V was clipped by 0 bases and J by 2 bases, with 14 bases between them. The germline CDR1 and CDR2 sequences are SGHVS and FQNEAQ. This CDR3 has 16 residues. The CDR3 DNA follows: TGTGCCAGCAGCTTAGCCCCTCCCGGGAGAGCCTACGAGCAGTACTTC. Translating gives CASSLAPPGRAYEQYF.

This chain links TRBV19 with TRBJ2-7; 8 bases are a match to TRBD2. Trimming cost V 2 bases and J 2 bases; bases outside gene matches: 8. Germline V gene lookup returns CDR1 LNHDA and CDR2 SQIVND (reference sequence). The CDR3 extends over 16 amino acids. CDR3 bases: TGTGCCAGTAGTATAACAGCGGGAGATTACCCCTACGAGCAGTACTTC. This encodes CASSITAGDYPYEQYF.

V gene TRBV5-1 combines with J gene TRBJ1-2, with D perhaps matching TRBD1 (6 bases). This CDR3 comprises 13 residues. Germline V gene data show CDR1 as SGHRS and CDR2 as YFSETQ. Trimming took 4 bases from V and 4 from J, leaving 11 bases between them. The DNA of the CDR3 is TGCGCCAGCAGCGGGGGCTTTAGCTATGGCTACACCTTC. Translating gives CASSGGFSYGYTF.

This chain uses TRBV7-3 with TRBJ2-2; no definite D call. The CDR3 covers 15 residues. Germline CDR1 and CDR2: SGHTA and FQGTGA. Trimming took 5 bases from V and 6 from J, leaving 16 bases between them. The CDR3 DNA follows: TGTGCCAGCAGCCCTAATGCCGAAGTTCCCGGGGAGCTGTTTTTT. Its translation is CASSPNAEVPGELFF.

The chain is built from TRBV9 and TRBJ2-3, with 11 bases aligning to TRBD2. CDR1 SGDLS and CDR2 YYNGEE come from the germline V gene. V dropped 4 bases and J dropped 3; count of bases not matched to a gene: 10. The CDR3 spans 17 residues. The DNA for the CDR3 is TGTGCCAGCAGCCTCACGGGGACTAGCGGTGCAACAGATACGCAGTATTTT. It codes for CASSLTGTSGATDTQYF.

The CDR3 loop reads CASSPPPAGNTEAFF. In DNA, the CDR3 is TGTGCCAGCTCACCTCCCCCCGCAGGTAACACTGAAGCTTTCTTT. The chain recombines TRBV18 with TRBJ1-1, with D uncertain. Germline V CDR1 and CDR2: KGHSH, LQKENI. The CDR3 is made up of 15 amino acids. Trimming stripped 3 bases from V and 2 bases from J, with 13 bases between.

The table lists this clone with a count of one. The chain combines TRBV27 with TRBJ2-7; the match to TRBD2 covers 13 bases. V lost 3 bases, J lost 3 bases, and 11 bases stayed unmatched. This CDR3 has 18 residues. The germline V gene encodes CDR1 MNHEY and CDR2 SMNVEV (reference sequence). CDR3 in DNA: TGTGCCAGCAGTTTCGTAGGACTAGCGGGAGTGAATTTCTACGAGCAGTACGTC. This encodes CASSFVGLAGVNFYEQYV.

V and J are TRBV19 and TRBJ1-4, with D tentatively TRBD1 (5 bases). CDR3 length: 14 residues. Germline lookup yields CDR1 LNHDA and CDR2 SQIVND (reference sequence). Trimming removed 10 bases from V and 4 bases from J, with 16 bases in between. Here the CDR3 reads CANWGDSVNEKLFF. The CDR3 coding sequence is TGTGCCAACTGGGGGGACTCAGTTAATGAAAAACTGTTTTTT.

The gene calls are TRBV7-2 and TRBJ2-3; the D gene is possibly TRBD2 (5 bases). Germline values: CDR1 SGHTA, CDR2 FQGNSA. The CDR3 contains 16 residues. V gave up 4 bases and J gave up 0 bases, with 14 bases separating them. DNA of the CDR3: TGTGCCAGCAGCTACCAGAGCGGAGGTAGCACAGATACGCAGTATTTT. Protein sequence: CASSYQSGGSTDTQYF.

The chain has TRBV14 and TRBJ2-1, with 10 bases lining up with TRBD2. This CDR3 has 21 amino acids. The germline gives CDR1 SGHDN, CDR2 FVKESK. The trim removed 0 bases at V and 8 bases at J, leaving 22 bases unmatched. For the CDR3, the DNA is TGTGCCAGCAGCCAAGATCAGAGGATACCTAGCGGGAGTGGTAGTCTCTATGAGCAGTTCTTC. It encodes CASSQDQRIPSGSGSLYEQFF.

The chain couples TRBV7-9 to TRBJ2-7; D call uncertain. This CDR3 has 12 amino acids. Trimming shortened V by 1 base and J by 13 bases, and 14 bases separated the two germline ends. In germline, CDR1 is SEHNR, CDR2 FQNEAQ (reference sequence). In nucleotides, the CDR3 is TGTGCCAGCAGCTTAGAATACAGCCCCCCCTACTTC. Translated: CASSLEYSPPYF.

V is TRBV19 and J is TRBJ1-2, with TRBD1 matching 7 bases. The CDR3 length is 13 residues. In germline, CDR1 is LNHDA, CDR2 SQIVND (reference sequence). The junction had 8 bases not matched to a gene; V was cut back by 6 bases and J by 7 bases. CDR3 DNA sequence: TGTGCCAGTAGAACGACAGGGCTCGCTGGCTACACCTTC. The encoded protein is CASRTTGLAGYTF.

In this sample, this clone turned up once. The CDR3 region is CAISPGTGLQETQYF. The CDR3 nucleotides read TGTGCCATCAGCCCCGGGACAGGCCTTCAAGAGACCCAGTACTTC. The V gene is TRBV10-3, the J gene TRBJ2-5; 8 bases are shared with TRBD1. V lost 6 bases, J lost 2 bases, and 8 bases stayed unmatched. CDR1 and CDR2 from the germline V gene are ENHRY and SYGVKD. The CDR3 has 15 amino acids.

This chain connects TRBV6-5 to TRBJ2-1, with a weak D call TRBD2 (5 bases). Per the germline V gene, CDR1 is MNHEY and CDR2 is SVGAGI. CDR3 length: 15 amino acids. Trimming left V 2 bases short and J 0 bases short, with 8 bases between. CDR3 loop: CASSYGGLSYNEQFF. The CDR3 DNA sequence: TGTGCCAGCAGTTACGGCGGGCTCTCCTACAATGAGCAGTTCTTC.

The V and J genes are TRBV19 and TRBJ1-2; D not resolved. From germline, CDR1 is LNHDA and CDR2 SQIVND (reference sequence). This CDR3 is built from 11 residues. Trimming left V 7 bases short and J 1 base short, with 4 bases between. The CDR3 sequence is CASKLNYGYTF. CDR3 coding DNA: TGTGCCAGTAAGCTTAACTATGGCTACACCTTC.

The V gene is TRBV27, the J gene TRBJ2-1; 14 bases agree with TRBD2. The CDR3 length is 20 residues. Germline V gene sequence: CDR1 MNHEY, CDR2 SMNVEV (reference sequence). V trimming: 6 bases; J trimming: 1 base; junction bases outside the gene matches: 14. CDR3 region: CASSLATGLAGARSYNEQFF. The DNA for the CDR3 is TGTGCCAGCAGCCTAGCCACGGGACTAGCGGGGGCTCGGTCCTACAATGAGCAGTTCTTC.

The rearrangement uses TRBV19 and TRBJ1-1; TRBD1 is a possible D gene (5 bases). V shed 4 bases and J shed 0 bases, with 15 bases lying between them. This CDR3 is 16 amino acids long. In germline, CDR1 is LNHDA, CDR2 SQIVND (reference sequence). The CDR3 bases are TGTGCCAGTAGTAGTCCGTTCAGGGTTGTGAACACTGAAGCTTTCTTT. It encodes CASSSPFRVVNTEAFF.

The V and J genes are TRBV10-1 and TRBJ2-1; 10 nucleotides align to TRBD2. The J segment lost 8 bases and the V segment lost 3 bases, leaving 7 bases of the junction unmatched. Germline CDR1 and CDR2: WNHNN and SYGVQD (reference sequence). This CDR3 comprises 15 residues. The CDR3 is CASSETGTSDHEQFF. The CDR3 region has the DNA TGCGCCAGCAGTGAAACCGGGACTAGCGACCATGAGCAGTTCTTC.

CDR3 sequence: CASSLGGNSPLHF. In DNA, the CDR3 is TGTGCCAGCAGCCTGGGGGGAAATTCACCCCTCCACTTT. V gene TRBV7-6 combines with J gene TRBJ1-6, with TRBD1 as a possible D gene (5 bases). Trimming removed 5 bases from V and 7 bases from J, with 9 bases in between. CDR3 length: 13 amino acids. The V gene's germline CDR1 is SGHVS and CDR2 FNYEAQ.

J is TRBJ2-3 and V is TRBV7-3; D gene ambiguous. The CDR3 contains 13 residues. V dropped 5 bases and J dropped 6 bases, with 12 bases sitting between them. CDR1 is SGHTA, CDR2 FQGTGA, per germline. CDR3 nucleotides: TGTGCCAGCAGCCCCGGGTCGCGGGATACGCAGTATTTT. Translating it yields CASSPGSRDTQYF.